The next 28 T cell receptor beta chains were all read from a single sample in a study of radiotherapy plus CTLA-4 blockade in lung cancer. The repertoire was sequenced with immunoSEQ multiplex PCR; TCRdb's copy has only in-frame clones and lacks some. The sample lists more than 90,000 clones; 88% were seen once. The source was peripheral blood, collected from a patient treated with radiotherapy plus ipilimumab. The source is a human donor with non-small cell lung cancer that progressed on radiotherapy plus ipilimumab.

This chain joins TRBV9 and TRBJ2-1, with 11 positions matching TRBD2. The CDR3 totals 14 residues. V trimming: 3 bases; J trimming: 4 bases; junction bases outside the gene matches: 0. Germline V gene data show CDR1 as SGDLS and CDR2 as YYNGEE. The CDR3 here is CASSGTSGYNEQFF. CDR3 DNA: TGTGCCAGCAGCGGGACTAGCGGGTACAATGAGCAGTTCTTC.

CDR3 coding DNA: TGTGCCAGCAGCACACAAGGACAGCCCCAAGAGACCCAGTACTTC. Its translation is CASSTQGQPQETQYF. The V gene is TRBV9, the J gene TRBJ2-5, with a tentative D call TRBD1 (6 bases). The V end lost 4 bases, the J end lost 1 base, and 14 bases lay between the germline ends. Germline V gives CDR1 SGDLS, CDR2 YYNGEE. The CDR3 is 15 residues long.

This clone was seen just once. This rearrangement joins TRBV2 to TRBJ2-1; D is perhaps TRBD1 or TRBD2 (5 bases each). V was shortened by 0 bases and J by 6 bases, with 12 bases between the two germline ends. The CDR3 runs 15 residues. Germline CDR1 and CDR2: SNHLY and FYNNEI. CDR3 region: CASSEAPGTANEQFF. The CDR3 nucleotides are TGTGCCAGCAGTGAAGCCCCCGGGACGGCCAATGAGCAGTTCTTC.

The V call is TRBV7-3, the J call TRBJ2-5; D gene ambiguous. V dropped 3 bases and J dropped 2 bases, with 7 bases sitting between them. The CDR3 loop spans 13 amino acids. Germline lookup yields CDR1 SGHTA and CDR2 FQGTGA. CDR3 amino acids: CASSLTRQETQYF. The CDR3 DNA is TGTGCCAGCAGCTTGACTCGACAAGAGACCCAGTACTTC.

V usage is TRBV6-5 and J usage is TRBJ2-5; D remains ambiguous. This CDR3 comprises 12 residues. From germline, CDR1 is MNHEY and CDR2 SVGAGI. Trimming took 6 bases from V and 5 from J, leaving 10 bases between them. Here the CDR3 DNA reads TGTGCCAGCAGCTCAGGCCGGGAGACCCAGTACTTC. It yields the protein CASSSGRETQYF.

The chain has TRBV6-1 and TRBJ2-2, with a tentative D call TRBD1 (5 bases). Germline-derived CDR1 and CDR2 are MNHNS and SASEGT. The CDR3 loop spans 15 amino acids. V lost 2 bases to trimming and J lost 3 bases, with 10 bases between them. The CDR3 region has the DNA TGTGCCAGCAGTGAAACAGGACGTCACACCGGGGAGCTGTTTTTT. Its translation is CASSETGRHTGELFF.

The J gene is TRBJ2-7, the V gene TRBV6-5; D gene uncertain. V was clipped by 5 bases and J by 3 bases, with 5 bases between them. CDR1 and CDR2 from the germline V gene are MNHEY and SVGAGI. The CDR3 loop spans 11 amino acids. CDR3 sequence reads: CASSQLYEQYF. CDR3 coding DNA: TGTGCCAGCAGTCAGCTCTACGAGCAGTACTTC.

This clone was seen just once. The genes are TRBV7-2 and TRBJ2-1; maybe TRBD2 (6 bases). V lost 1 base and J 7 bases, leaving 20 bases between the germline ends. The CDR3 totals 17 residues. Germline V CDR1 and CDR2: SGHTA, FQGNSA. This chain's CDR3 is CASSLGVAAGLRNEQFF. The DNA of the CDR3 is TGTGCCAGCAGCTTAGGTGTCGCCGCGGGGCTCAGAAATGAGCAGTTCTTC.

V and J are TRBV10-3 and TRBJ1-1; D is possibly TRBD1 (5 bases). Germline values: CDR1 ENHRY, CDR2 SYGVKD. V was pared by 4 bases and J by 5 bases, with 14 bases between. There are 14 residues in the CDR3. CDR3 in DNA: TGTGCCATCAGTGTTCGGGGGTGGGATACTGAAGCTTTCTTT. Its protein product is CAISVRGWDTEAFF.

The chain joins TRBV6-1 to TRBJ1-5; D is perhaps TRBD1 (5 bases). V was trimmed by 6 bases and J by 5 bases, leaving 17 bases between them. The CDR3 runs to 15 residues. Per germline, CDR1 MNHNS and CDR2 SASEGT. Here the CDR3 reads CASRPTRWGHQPQHF. Written as DNA, the CDR3 is TGTGCCAGCAGACCCACAAGATGGGGCCATCAGCCCCAGCATTTT.

This CDR3 reads CASSQLPNSYEQYF. DNA of the CDR3: TGTGCCAGCAGCCAATTGCCTAATTCCTACGAGCAGTACTTC. This chain uses TRBV14 with TRBJ2-7; no clear D. Germline V gene lookup returns CDR1 SGHDN and CDR2 FVKESK. This CDR3 contains 14 residues. V was trimmed by 2 bases and J by 1 base, leaving 9 bases between them.

The V call is TRBV6-5, the J call TRBJ1-2; possible D gene TRBD1, 6 bases. The V end was cut by 5 bases, the J end by 6 bases, with 16 bases between. CDR1 is MNHEY, CDR2 SVGAGI, per germline. This CDR3 is 14 amino acids long. Written as DNA, the CDR3 is TGTGCCAGCAGTCCCCGGACAGTCCTCCATGGCTACACCTTC. It encodes CASSPRTVLHGYTF.

This clone showed up just once. The V gene is TRBV27, the J gene TRBJ2-7; 7 bases match TRBD2. Losses at the gene ends were 6 bases for V and 4 bases for J; bases not matched to a gene: 6. CDR1 and CDR2 (germline): MNHEY, SMNVEV (reference sequence). The CDR3 is 13 amino acids. The CDR3 region is CASRRDGGYEQYF. The CDR3 nucleotides read TGTGCCAGCAGGCGAGACGGGGGGTACGAGCAGTACTTC.

The chain couples TRBV7-2 to TRBJ1-1; TRBD1 might be the D (6 bases). The ends were cut back, 5 bases at V and 8 bases at J, with 15 bases in the middle. This CDR3 contains 13 residues. CDR1 and CDR2 from the germline V gene are SGHTA and FQGNSA. DNA of the CDR3: TGTGCCAGCAGCCCCCAACAGGGATTCGAAGCTTTCTTT. It is translated as CASSPQQGFEAFF.

The rearrangement joins TRBV4-1 to TRBJ2-7, with a possible D match to TRBD2 (6 bases). CDR1 and CDR2 from the germline V gene are MGHRA and YSYEKL. V gave up 4 bases and J gave up 8 bases, with 18 bases separating them. This CDR3 has 14 amino acids. The chain's CDR3 is CASSPGTARGKQYF. The CDR3 DNA reads TGCGCCAGCAGCCCCGGGACCGCTCGGGGGAAGCAGTACTTC.

This clone turned up a few times. The chain recombines TRBV5-1 with TRBJ1-1, with D perhaps matching TRBD1 (5 bases). Looked up from germline, CDR1 is SGHRS and CDR2 is YFSETQ. The length of the CDR3 is 14 residues. The V and J ends lost 1 base and 1 base respectively, with 8 bases between them. The CDR3 region has the DNA TGCGCCAGCAGCTTGACAGGTCCGAACACTGAAGCTTTCTTT. Protein: CASSLTGPNTEAFF.

The chain is built from TRBV27 and TRBJ2-7; D gene unclear. The V end was cut by 3 bases, the J end by 7 bases, with 13 bases between. Germline V lookup: CDR1 MNHEY, CDR2 SMNVEV (reference sequence). CDR3 length: 13 amino acids. CDR3 in DNA: TGTGCCAGCAGTTTTACGGGTTCCGGGGAGCAGTACTTC. Translating it yields CASSFTGSGEQYF.

The gene calls are TRBV5-4 and TRBJ2-2, with D perhaps matching TRBD2 (6 bases). The V end lost 1 base, the J end lost 4 bases, and 17 bases lay between the germline ends. This CDR3 is built from 17 residues. Germline CDR1 reads SGHNT; CDR2 reads YYREEE (reference sequence). The CDR3 spells CASSLFLGSAGTGELFF. The DNA for the CDR3 is TGTGCCAGCAGCTTGTTTCTCGGGAGTGCGGGCACCGGGGAGCTGTTTTTT.

The rearrangement links TRBV11-3 to TRBJ1-4; no firm D call. This CDR3 comprises 13 residues. Germline CDR1 is SGHNT and CDR2 is YENEEA. V was trimmed by 0 bases and J by 6 bases, leaving 5 bases between them. The CDR3, as DNA: TGTGCCAGCAGCTTAGATTCGCATGAAAAACTGTTTTTT. Protein product: CASSLDSHEKLFF.

This clone was counted only a few times. This chain uses TRBV5-1 with TRBJ2-7, with 13 bases that match TRBD2. From germline, CDR1 is SGHRS and CDR2 YFSETQ. The CDR3 extends over 13 amino acids. The junction had 2 bases not matched to a gene; V was cut back by 0 bases and J by 11 bases. The CDR3 DNA reads TGCGCCAGCAGCTTGGGGACTAGCGGGAGAGAGTACTTC. Amino acids: CASSLGTSGREYF. Full variable domain (outside the CDR3, taken from reference TRBV5-1 and TRBJ2-7): KAGVTQTPRYLIKTRGQQVTLSCSPISGHRSVSWYQQTPGQGLQFLFEYFSETQRNKGNFPGRFSGRQFSNSRSEMNVSTLELGDSALYLCASSLGTSGREYFGPGTRLTVT.

This rearrangement joins TRBV7-8 to TRBJ1-3; D is ambiguous. The CDR3 is 14 residues long. V dropped 2 bases and J dropped 4 bases, with 9 bases sitting between them. Germline V gives CDR1 SGHVS, CDR2 FQNEAQ. CDR3 DNA: TGTGCCAGCAGCTTACTCTTGGCCGGAAACACCATATATTTT. This codes for CASSLLLAGNTIYF. The full variable domain, its missing parts supplied by reference TRBV7-8 and TRBJ1-3, is GAGVSQSPRYKVAKRGQDVALRCDPISGHVSLFWYQQALGQGPEFLTYFQNEAQLDKSGLPSDRFFAERPEGSVSTLKIQRTQQEDSAVYLCASSLLLAGNTIYFGEGSWLTVV.

The chain employs TRBV10-1 and TRBJ1-1; D ambiguous. CDR1 WNHNN and CDR2 SYGVQD come from the germline V gene (reference sequence). CDR3 size: 14 residues. The V end lost 2 bases, the J end lost 1 base, and 8 bases lay between the germline ends. CDR3 sequence: CASSERPGNTEAFF. In nucleotides, the CDR3 is TGCGCCAGCAGTGAGAGACCAGGGAACACTGAAGCTTTCTTT.

This clone turned up a few times. The V and J genes are TRBV18 and TRBJ2-3; no clear D gene. The CDR3 loop spans 13 amino acids. V lost 4 bases to trimming and J lost 3 bases, with 8 bases between them. CDR1 is KGHSH, CDR2 LQKENI, per germline. The CDR3 here is CASSLVLTDTQYF. DNA of the CDR3: TGTGCCAGCTCACTTGTACTAACAGATACGCAGTATTTT. Filled out from reference TRBV18 and TRBJ2-3, the complete variable domain reads NAGVMQNPRHLVRRRGQEARLRCSPMKGHSHVYWYRQLPEEGLKFMVYLQKENIIDESGMPKERFSAEFPKEGPSILRIQQVVRGDSAAYFCASSLVLTDTQYFGPGTRLTVL.

This chain links TRBV11-3 with TRBJ1-5, with D perhaps matching TRBD1 (6 bases). There are 18 residues in the CDR3. The germline V gene has CDR1 SGHNT and CDR2 YENEEA. The V and J ends lost 4 bases and 0 bases respectively, with 19 bases between them. The CDR3, as DNA: TGTGCCAGCAGCTGGTCCGGGACAAACTACTATAGCAATCAGCCCCAGCATTTT. It codes for CASSWSGTNYYSNQPQHF.

This rearrangement joins TRBV27 to TRBJ2-6; D remains ambiguous. Trimming took 3 bases from V and 2 from J, leaving 5 bases between them. CDR1 is MNHEY, CDR2 SMNVEV, per germline (reference sequence). There are 14 residues in the CDR3. The CDR3 DNA reads as TGTGCCAGCAGTTTTCGGACTGGGGCCAACGTCCTGACTTTC. Residues: CASSFRTGANVLTF.

The chain recombines TRBV11-1 with TRBJ2-5; TRBD2 aligns across 7 bases. CDR3 length: 15 amino acids. Germline CDR1 reads SGHAT; CDR2 reads FQDESV (reference sequence). The trim removed 5 bases at V and 5 bases at J, leaving 11 bases unmatched. The DNA for the CDR3 is TGTGCCAGCAGCCCCGGCAGGGAGGGATGGGAGACCCAGTACTTC. Amino acid sequence: CASSPGREGWETQYF.

The J gene is TRBJ2-5, the V gene TRBV5-1; the D gene could be TRBD1 or TRBD2 (5 bases each). With 4 bases removed from V and 1 base from J, the gap between germline ends came to 11 bases. This CDR3 has 14 amino acids. CDR1 SGHRS and CDR2 YFSETQ come from the germline V gene. CDR3 in amino acids: CASSPGTIQETQYF. The CDR3, as DNA: TGCGCCAGCAGCCCGGGGACGATCCAAGAGACCCAGTACTTC.

In this sample, this clone turned up once. The chain joins TRBV29-1 to TRBJ2-1; D not resolved. Looked up from germline, CDR1 is SQVTM and CDR2 is ANQGSEA. The CDR3 runs to 12 residues. V lost 5 bases to trimming and J lost 12 bases, with 17 bases between them. CDR3 sequence reads: CSVHPGHDGQFF. The CDR3 coding sequence is TGCAGCGTTCACCCAGGTCACGACGGGCAGTTCTTC.